This TCR beta chain was identified during a study of shared clonotypes between healthy human individuals. Worth noting for this clone: What it binds is not known.

At deep level, the assay was performed. The DNA input per sorted-subset replicate PCR was 200 ng, corresponding to 28,000 or so T cell genomes. Measured with immunoSEQ multiplex PCR; TCRdb has only the in-frame clones, and not every one. The table includes about 1.1 million clones, approximately 75% detected once. This CDR3 has 14 residues. J lost 8 bases, V lost 6 bases, and 8 bases had no gene match. Germline-derived CDR1 and CDR2 are MNHNS and SASEGT. Study-wide findings and caveats: The donor pool, a small one, limited the genetic and exposure-history diversity represented.

Sequencing was carried out using memory CD4+ T cells from PBMCs. The subset: CD45RA-negative fraction. J is TRBJ1-4 and V is TRBV6-1, with 8 bases matching TRBD1. This sequence was found in a man aged 18 to 30 in good health. Some clones in this sample may be carry-over from other donors' samples. The CDR3 DNA reads as TGTGCCAGCAGGCGGACAGGGCCTCCCGAAAAACTGTTTTTT. It yields the protein CASRRTGPPEKLFF.